Below, one T cell receptor beta chain is given with its context. Its antigen is not identified. This entry is derived from a study of cytomegalovirus exposure and HLA in healthy donors. Whole-study findings and limits: In most subjects, TCR beta sequences reportedly gave accurate predictions of HLA-A and HLA-B alleles. Fewer N-insertions (relative to the roughly 720-donor mean) were reportedly seen in an Asian-associated ancestry cluster in a later analysis. TRBV6-2, TRBV6-3 and some other V segments were excluded as indistinguishable.

The trim removed 3 bases at V and 6 bases at J, leaving 3 bases unmatched. Germline-derived CDR1 and CDR2 are SEHNR and FQNEAQ (reference sequence). This CDR3 is built from 13 residues. The PCR had 60 Vbeta and 13 Jbeta primers. The protocol was immunoSEQ multiplex PCR, while the TCRdb copy is restricted to in-frame clones and leaves out a portion. The sample yields around 170,000 clones, around 78% seen once. The J gene is TRBJ1-1, the V gene TRBV7-9; 8 positions agree with TRBD1. The clonotype was recovered from a man aged 35 to 55 in good health and CMV-seronegative. Sequenced sample: PBMCs. CDR3 sequence: CASSFRTGPEAFF. CDR3 sequence (DNA): TGTGCCAGCAGCTTTAGGACAGGGCCTGAAGCTTTCTTT.